This note documents a single T cell receptor (beta chain) sequence. The antigen remains undetermined. Selected positively for CCR7 and CD45RO-negative, naive CD8 cells excluded terminally differentiated effector memory CD45RA+ cells. There were no recent acute infections or vaccinations among the donors, who were healthy HIV-negative adults. This CDR3 region has 16 residues. The ends were cut back, 4 bases at V and 5 bases at J, with 22 bases in the middle. Germline CDR1 SQVTM, CDR2 ANQGSEA. This sample stems from a study of shared clonotypes between healthy human individuals. Study-wide background: Each donor's CD8 memory used one plate, CD8 naive two, each CD4 subset three. Study-wide results and caveats: It was observed that around 5% of naive CD4 clonotypes were shared across several donors.

Original processing methods: ImmunoSEQ gave junction-only sequences without quality scores, so filtering differed. The data were produced by immunoSEQ multiplex PCR, yet TCRdb's version contains in-frame clones alone and is incomplete. Clonal size and the V and J genes are those of that table, whereas D and trimming came from the DNA. The profile covers under 1 million clones, with roughly 96% appearing a single time and less than 0.25% taken by the ten largest. Sequencing input: naive CD8+ T cells sorted from blood. The clonotype was recovered from a man under 40 in good health. V usage is TRBV29-1 and J usage is TRBJ2-3; D might be TRBD1 or TRBD2, each matching 6 bases. The CDR3 DNA sequence: TGCAGCGTTGGGGGACATAGCGGAATGCTTCTAGATACGCAGTATTTT. Protein product: CSVGGHSGMLLDTQYF.